These 14 T cell receptor beta chains share one sample of origin, sequenced in a study of blood T cell repertoires in COVID-19. Clones were read by immunoSEQ multiplex PCR, and TCRdb kept only the in-frame ones, dropping some. The table records about 190,000 clones, around four fifths of them present only once. Sequenced material: peripheral blood. The receptors come from a woman in her seventies with active or convalescent COVID-19.

The chain combines TRBV5-1 with TRBJ2-1; D is perhaps TRBD1 (5 bases). The V gene lost 4 bases and the J gene lost 3 bases, with 11 bases spanning the gap. CDR3 length equals 14 residues. Germline CDR1 reads SGHRS; CDR2 reads YFSETQ. The CDR3 region has the DNA TGCGCCAGCAGCCAAGGACAAAACTACAATGAGCAGTTCTTC. It encodes CASSQGQNYNEQFF.

The gene calls are TRBV6-2 or TRBV6-3 and TRBJ2-1; a weak D match, TRBD1 (6 bases). V shed 6 bases and J shed 0 bases, with 12 bases lying between them. Germline CDR1 and CDR2: MNHEY and SVGEGT. This CDR3 has 15 amino acids. Here the CDR3 reads CASSNRVISYNEQFF. In DNA form, the CDR3 reads TGTGCCAGCAGCAACAGGGTTATCTCCTACAATGAGCAGTTCTTC.

CDR3 amino acids: CASSPYGVRGTGSRNTIYF. Written as DNA, the CDR3 is TGTGCCAGCAGTCCCTACGGGGTCCGGGGGACAGGGTCAAGAAACACCATATATTTT. The chain joins TRBV28 to TRBJ1-3; 9 bases line up with TRBD1. Germline V CDR1 and CDR2: MDHEN, SYDVKM. V was clipped by 5 bases and J by 5 bases; unmatched bases: 19. This CDR3 contains 19 residues.

The chain is built from TRBV6-5 and TRBJ2-2; TRBD1 agrees at 7 bases. Germline V gene data show CDR1 as MNHEY and CDR2 as SVGAGI. The junction had 6 bases not matched to a gene; V was cut back by 4 bases and J by 4 bases. The CDR3 spans 15 residues. CDR3 DNA sequence: TGTGCCAGCAGTTCAACCGGGACAGTCACCGGGGAGCTGTTTTTT. Residues: CASSSTGTVTGELFF.

Many counts were recorded for this clone. Other DNA sequences in the sample encode the same CDR3. The chain has TRBV5-1 and TRBJ2-6, with 8 bases that match TRBD1. CDR3 length equals 18 residues. V lost 0 bases and J lost 0; bases outside the gene matches: 5. Germline V gene data show CDR1 as SGHRS and CDR2 as YFSETQ. DNA for the CDR3: TGCGCCAGCAGCTTGGCCCCAGGGGGCCCCTCTGGGGCCAACGTCCTGACTTTC. Amino acid sequence: CASSLAPGGPSGANVLTF.

This chain's CDR3 is CASSPGVSSSGNTIYF. DNA for the CDR3: TGTGCCAGCTCACCAGGAGTATCAAGCTCTGGAAACACCATATATTTT. The genes are TRBV18 and TRBJ1-3, with unresolved D. The CDR3 runs 16 residues. CDR1 KGHSH and CDR2 LQKENI come from the germline V gene. The V and J ends lost 2 bases and 0 bases respectively, with 11 bases between them.

CDR3 DNA sequence: TGTGCCAGTAGCCGGCAGGATATCTATGGCTACACCTTC. Translation: CASSRQDIYGYTF. The V and J genes are TRBV19 and TRBJ1-2; no firm D call. CDR3 length equals 13 residues. Germline loops: CDR1 LNHDA, CDR2 SQIVND (reference sequence). The germline V and J ends were trimmed by 6 bases and 4 bases, with 12 bases remaining between them.

This chain joins TRBV29-1 and TRBJ1-3, with D possibly TRBD1 on 6 matching bases. The CDR3 consists of 15 residues. CDR1 is SQVTM and CDR2 is ANQGSEA in the germline V gene. V gave up 4 bases and J gave up 0 bases, with 13 bases separating them. In nucleotides, the CDR3 is TGCAGCGTTGGGTGGGCACAGGGCTCTGGAAACACCATATATTTT. Its protein product is CSVGWAQGSGNTIYF.

The rearrangement uses TRBV7-8 and TRBJ1-5; TRBD1 agrees at 11 bases. Germline loops: CDR1 SGHVS, CDR2 FQNEAQ. The CDR3 runs 15 residues. V dropped 5 bases and J dropped 6; count of bases not matched to a gene: 6. CDR3 nucleotides: TGTGCCAGCAGCCGGGACAGGGGGATCATTCAGCCCCAGCATTTT. Its protein product is CASSRDRGIIQPQHF.

This clone appeared a single time. V usage is TRBV29-1 and J usage is TRBJ1-3; no definite D call. This CDR3 contains 11 residues. The V and J ends lost 6 bases and 1 base respectively, with 4 bases between them. In germline, CDR1 is SQVTM, CDR2 ANQGSEA. The CDR3: CSVLSGNTIYF. The CDR3 DNA reads as TGCAGCGTGCTATCTGGAAACACCATATATTTT.

The chain couples TRBV6-5 to TRBJ1-4; TRBD1 matches 8 bases. Germline CDR1 and CDR2: MNHEY and SVGAGI. The CDR3 is 14 residues long. V trimming: 5 bases; J trimming: 3 bases; junction bases outside the gene matches: 2. The CDR3 DNA reads as TGTGCCAGCAGTAAGGGACAGGCTAATGAAAAACTGTTTTTT. Translated: CASSKGQANEKLFF.

The rearrangement uses TRBV14 and TRBJ2-6; tentatively, D is TRBD1 (6 bases). The CDR3 loop spans 17 amino acids. The germline CDR1 and CDR2 sequences are SGHDN and FVKESK. V was shortened by 1 base and J by 0 bases, with 10 bases between the two germline ends. The CDR3 is CASSQARGNSGANVLTF. CDR3 bases: TGTGCCAGCAGCCAAGCGAGGGGGAACTCTGGGGCCAACGTCCTGACTTTC.

This clone turned up a few times. The chain is built from TRBV5-1 and TRBJ2-7; 11 bases match TRBD1. CDR3 length: 14 residues. The ends lost 9 bases at V and 7 bases at J; junction bases unmatched: 12. Germline-derived CDR1 and CDR2 are SGHRS and YFSETQ. The CDR3 DNA follows: TGCGCCACATCGATCGGGACAGGGGGTGGGGAGCAGTACTTC. Protein product: CATSIGTGGGEQYF.

This sequence joins TRBV2 and TRBJ2-1, with D maybe TRBD1 (5 bases). The V end lost 7 bases, the J end lost 3 bases, and 13 bases lay between the germline ends. Looked up from germline, CDR1 is SNHLY and CDR2 is FYNNEI. The CDR3 contains 14 residues. The CDR3 reads CASKQGEVYNEQFF. The CDR3 DNA follows: TGTGCCAGCAAGCAGGGCGAGGTCTACAATGAGCAGTTCTTC.